The following is a T cell receptor (beta chain) sequence with its context. Preparation of the TCRbeta library was carried out with unique molecular identifiers. TCRdb used MiXCR to reprocess the PCR reads, holding one entry per CDR3 protein. The repertoire consists of roughly 590,000 distinct CDR3 sequences, with approximately 16% occurring once and the leading ten covering 0.85% to 1.3%. This sample stems from a study of T-cell reconstitution after alpha-beta-depleted transplantation in children. The CDR3 is made up of 14 amino acids. Germline CDR1 reads SGHRS; CDR2 reads YFSETQ. Trimming shortened V by 2 bases and J by 5 bases, and 14 bases separated the two germline ends.

The sequence was obtained from a human donor who donated a stem cell graft to a child with acute myeloid leukemia. The specimen comprised PBMCs from the stem cell graft donor, sampled from the stem cell graft. The V call is TRBV5-1, the J call TRBJ2-7; the D call may be TRBD1 or TRBD2 (6 bases each). The CDR3 reads CASSLGGLLDEQYF. The CDR3 DNA reads TGCGCCAGCAGCTTAGGGGGGCTTCTCGACGAGCAGTACTTC.